Presented here are 3 T cell receptor beta chains from one specimen sequenced in a study of blood T cell repertoires in COVID-19. The assay was immunoSEQ multiplex PCR, and TCRdb's table has in-frame clones only and misses some. Counted here are hundreds of thousands of clones, 75% to 90% occurring once; the ten biggest clones make up less than 1.2%. The sequenced sample was PBMCs or T cells enriched from blood (not recorded which). All receptors come from a man younger than 30 who had recovered from COVID-19.

J is TRBJ2-1 and V is TRBV7-9, with TRBD1 identical over 10 bases. CDR3 size: 16 residues. The V segment lost 1 base and the J segment 10 bases; nucleotides outside the gene matches: 10. The V gene's germline CDR1 is SEHNR and CDR2 FQNEAQ (reference sequence). CDR3 region: CASSLVLGQGSGEQFF. In DNA form, the CDR3 reads TGTGCCAGCAGCTTAGTTTTGGGACAGGGGAGCGGGGAGCAGTTCTTC.

The V call is TRBV29-1, the J call TRBJ1-1; 7 bases agree with TRBD1. CDR3 size: 14 residues. Germline trimming cut 6 bases from V and 2 bases from J; bases unmatched to any gene: 9. Germline V gives CDR1 SQVTM, CDR2 ANQGSEA. The CDR3 DNA is TGCAGCGTAGACAACAGGGGAAGTAACACTGAAGCTTTCTTT. Translated, it gives CSVDNRGSNTEAFF.

This clone is a singleton in its sample. The CDR3 reads CSVEVSQGYEQYF. The CDR3 DNA reads TGCAGCGTTGAAGTGTCACAGGGCTACGAGCAGTACTTC. V is TRBV29-1 and J is TRBJ2-7; tentatively, D is TRBD1 (6 bases). CDR1 is SQVTM, CDR2 ANQGSEA, per germline. With 1 base removed from V and 3 bases from J, the gap between germline ends came to 10 bases. The CDR3 length is 13 residues.